Sequencing of this TCR beta chain was carried out in a study of blood T cell repertoires in COVID-19. At the level of the study: Acute-phase and convalescent COVID-19 samples originated in the United States, Italy and Spain.

In the source study's methods: Estimation of nucleated cell counts relied on the amplification of reference gene primers. Sequenced by immunoSEQ multiplex PCR; TCRdb stores in-frame clones only, minus some. V and J calls plus clone size are reproduced from that table; the DNA served to infer D and trimming. Here the sample spans about 180,000 clones, roughly 90% being singletons. Trimming took 4 bases from V and 4 from J; bases not matched to a gene: 13. CDR1 and CDR2 (germline): SGHAT, FQDESV (reference sequence). The length of the CDR3 is 16 residues. J is TRBJ2-7 and V is TRBV11-1, with 7 nucleotides matching TRBD2. The receptor's source is a man aged 65 to 85 with active or convalescent COVID-19. Sequenced input: peripheral blood. DNA of the CDR3: TGTGCCAGCAGCTCGACCACCTGGCTAGCGGAATACGAGCAGTACTTC. Encoded protein: CASSSTTWLAEYEQYF.